In this sample, the clone carrying this T cell receptor beta chain turned up many times. The data derive from a study of CDR3 diversity in severe acne. TCRdb re-analysed the PCR reads in MiXCR, keeping a single row per CDR3 protein. The table lists about 90,000 distinct CDR3 sequences, 45% to 55% of them singletons. The germline gives CDR1 SGHRS, CDR2 YFSETQ. The trim removed 5 bases at V and 7 bases at J, leaving 9 bases unmatched. The CDR3 is 15 residues long. The V call is TRBV5-1, the J call TRBJ2-7; 13 nucleotides match TRBD2. This receptor was obtained from a male donor in good health, serving as a control. The sequenced sample consisted of blood. CDR3 loop: CASRILAGGPDEQYF. The CDR3 region has the DNA TGCGCCAGCAGAATACTAGCGGGAGGGCCGGATGAGCAGTACTTC.